This T cell receptor beta chain appears in the sequencing data of a study of shared clonotypes between healthy human individuals. The V gene end was trimmed by 2 bases and the J gene end by 0 bases; junction bases not matched to a gene: 9. Germline V gene data show CDR1 as SGHTA and CDR2 as FQGTGA. The CDR3 is 17 residues long. Profiling relied on immunoSEQ multiplex PCR, and the TCRdb table lists in-frame clones only, not all of them. The sample includes 2 million to 2.5 million clones, 85% to 95% seen only once; the top ten take about 0.41%. Of note for this clone: Its specificity is unknown.

The study's findings and limits: Rarefaction indicated that sorted-subset sequencing remained incomplete although depth was large.

The rearrangement uses TRBV7-3 and TRBJ2-7; 8 nucleotides match TRBD1. Sequencing input: naive CD4+ T cells from PBMCs. Subset reported: CD45RA+ positively selected. The receptor was isolated from a man aged 18 to 29 in good health. Some clones in this sample may be carry-over from other donors' samples. The DNA of the CDR3 is TGTGCCAGCAGCTTAGGATCGACAGGGGTTATCTCCTACGAGCAGTACTTC. Translating gives CASSLGSTGVISYEQYF.